This is a list of T cell receptor beta chains from one sample in a study of shared clonotypes between healthy human individuals. Sequenced by immunoSEQ multiplex PCR; TCRdb stores in-frame clones only, minus some. The data hold some 1 million clones, with about 75% observed a single time. Material for sequencing was memory CD4+ T cells sorted from blood. Receptors originate from a man between 18 and 35 years old in good health. Each CDR3 is given with its conserved first and last residue. A D gene is named only where the DNA matches it firmly. The size field is filled for only some rows; it gives once, few, many or a size class.

CDR3 length	clone size	D gene	J gene	V gene	CDR3 DNA	CDR3 protein
16	.	.	TRBJ2-3	TRBV10-1	TGCGCCAGCAGTGACGGAGGGTTGATGAGCACAGATACGCAGTATTTT	CASSDGGLMSTDTQYF
14	.	.	TRBJ2-7	TRBV6-5	TGTGCCAGCAGTTACCGGGGGTCCTCCTACGAGCAGTACTTC	CASSYRGSSYEQYF
18	.	.	TRBJ1-2	TRBV11-2	TGTGCCAGCAGCTCTATCCAGGGGTCCTTGGCTGCTAACTATGGCTACACCTTC	CASSSIQGSLAANYGYTF
13	once	.	TRBJ2-3	TRBV9	TGTGCCAGCAGCGTGACCCACACAGATACGCAGTATTTT	CASSVTHTDTQYF
15	few	TRBD2	TRBJ2-5	TRBV11-2	TGTGCCAGCACCAGACTAGCGGGAGAACAGGAGACCCAGTACTTC	CASTRLAGEQETQYF
16	.	TRBD2	TRBJ2-3	TRBV2	TGTGCCAGCAGGCCGTCCGGGACTAGCGGGAGAAATACGCAGTATTTT	CASRPSGTSGRNTQYF
15	.	.	TRBJ2-2	TRBV6-5	TGTGCCAGCAGCCCCAGGGGTCTTAACACCGGGGAGCTGTTTTTT	CASSPRGLNTGELFF
16	once	TRBD2	TRBJ2-3	TRBV13	TGTGCCAGCAGCCTCCCCGGCGGCGGGAGGAGAGATACGCAGTATTTT	CASSLPGGGRRDTQYF
15	once	.	TRBJ1-3	TRBV18	TGTGCCAGCTCTGGAAACCAGGGCTCTGGAAACACCATATATTTT	CASSGNQGSGNTIYF
14	few	.	TRBJ1-6	TRBV6-5	TGTGCCAGCAGTTACTCAGGCCCCGGAGAGGCCCTCCACTTT	CASSYSGPGEALHF
14	.	TRBD2	TRBJ2-7	TRBV7-2	TGTGCCAGCAGCTTACTAGCGGGTCCCTACGAGCAGTACTTC	CASSLLAGPYEQYF
12	.	.	TRBJ1-6	TRBV5-4	TGTGCCAGCAGCTTGGTCGATTCACCCCTCCACTTT	CASSLVDSPLHF
17	.	.	TRBJ2-2	TRBV2	TGTGCCAGCAGTGACCCTGCAGGGCGTCCCAGCACCGGGGAGCTGTTTTTT	CASSDPAGRPSTGELFF
14	.	TRBD1	TRBJ1-2	TRBV18	TGTGCCAGCTCACCAGGGCAGGGGGCGGATGGCTACACCTTC	CASSPGQGADGYTF
13	.	.	TRBJ2-3	TRBV29-1	TGCAGCGTTCGGGTCAGGTTCACAGATACGCAGTATTTT	CSVRVRFTDTQYF
12	.	.	TRBJ2-7	TRBV6-1	TGTGCCAGCAGTAGGAGTGACTACGAGCAGTACTTC	CASSRSDYEQYF
14	.	.	TRBJ1-5	TRBV18	TGTGCCAGCTCACTTCTAGGTAGCAATCAGCCCCAGCATTTT	CASSLLGSNQPQHF
16	.	.	TRBJ2-1	TRBV6-1	TGTGCCAGCAGTGATGGAGGCGGGGACCTCTACAATGAGCAGTTCTTC	CASSDGGGDLYNEQFF
16	few	TRBD1	TRBJ1-6	TRBV6-5	TGTGCCAGCAGTTACACGGGACAGGGGAGGCATTCACCCCTCCACTTT	CASSYTGQGRHSPLHF
14	.	.	TRBJ2-5	TRBV5-4	TGTGCCAGCAGCTTGGGGGACCACCAAGAGACCCAGTACTTC	CASSLGDHQETQYF
13	.	TRBD1	TRBJ1-1	TRBV10-2	TGCGCCAGCTCTTTGGACAGGGGCACTGAAGCTTTCTTT	CASSLDRGTEAFF
14	.	TRBD2	TRBJ2-5	TRBV2	TGTGCCAGCACCTCTCGAAGGGGAGGGGAGACCCAGTACTTC	CASTSRRGGETQYF
16	.	.	TRBJ2-2	TRBV25-1	TGTGCCAGCAGCCGTGGCGGTCAGGGGATTACCGGGGAGCTGTTTTTT	CASSRGGQGITGELFF
16	.	TRBD2	TRBJ2-3	TRBV7-9	TGTGCCAGCAGCTTAGGGATAGCGGGGGGCACAGATACGCAGTATTTT	CASSLGIAGGTDTQYF
14	few	TRBD1	TRBJ1-1	TRBV19	TGTGCCAGTAGTACTACAGGGGCTAACACTGAAGCTTTCTTT	CASSTTGANTEAFF
15	.	TRBD2	TRBJ2-3	TRBV4-1	TGCGCCAGCAGCCAAATGGGACTACCCACAGATACGCAGTATTTT	CASSQMGLPTDTQYF
13	.	.	TRBJ1-1	TRBV14	TGTGCCAGCAGCCAGGGGATGAACACTGAAGCTTTCTTT	CASSQGMNTEAFF
15	few	TRBD2	TRBJ2-3	TRBV19	TGTGCCAGTAGTATACGGCGGGGGGGCACAGATACGCAGTATTTT	CASSIRRGGTDTQYF
12	.	.	TRBJ2-1	TRBV5-4	TGTGCCAGCAGCTTGGGCCCCAATGAGCAGTTCTTC	CASSLGPNEQFF
15	.	TRBD1	TRBJ2-2	TRBV18	TGTGCCAGCTCCCCAAAAGGACAGGGAACCGGGGAGCTGTTTTTT	CASSPKGQGTGELFF
15	.	.	TRBJ1-4	TRBV27	TGTGCCAGCAGTTTCCAAAGGGGCTTTAATGAAAAACTGTTTTTT	CASSFQRGFNEKLFF
15	.	.	TRBJ2-2	TRBV6-5	TGTGCCAGCAGTTCGGCCGGGTCTAACACCGGGGAGCTGTTTTTT	CASSSAGSNTGELFF
17	.	.	TRBJ1-3	TRBV18	TGTGCCAGCTCACCACTAGGAGGTCCTGGCTCTGGAAACACCATATATTTT	CASSPLGGPGSGNTIYF
16	.	.	TRBJ1-1	TRBV19	TGTGCCAGTAGTATATGGGAAGCGGGAAAGAACACTGAAGCTTTCTTT	CASSIWEAGKNTEAFF
13	.	.	TRBJ1-2	TRBV4-1	TGCGCCAGCAGCGAAGAGGGGACCTCTGGGTACACCTTC	CASSEEGTSGYTF